This entry is about one TCR beta chain. Sequencing used immunoSEQ multiplex PCR; TCRdb keeps in-frame clones, though not all of them. The table has tens of thousands of clones, 94% seen once. This sample stems from a study of control samples from healthy donors and cancer patients. Germline V CDR1 and CDR2: SEHNR, FQNEAQ (reference sequence). The CDR3 is 15 amino acids. Deletions cut 1 base from V and 0 bases from J, with 9 bases between. Sequencing input: blood. The TCR sequence derives from a man between 25 and 39 years old in good health. This chain links TRBV7-9 with TRBJ1-2, with D hard to call. The CDR3 protein is CASSLGRASNYGYTF. The DNA of the CDR3 is TGTGCCAGCAGCTTAGGTAGGGCATCTAACTATGGCTACACCTTC.